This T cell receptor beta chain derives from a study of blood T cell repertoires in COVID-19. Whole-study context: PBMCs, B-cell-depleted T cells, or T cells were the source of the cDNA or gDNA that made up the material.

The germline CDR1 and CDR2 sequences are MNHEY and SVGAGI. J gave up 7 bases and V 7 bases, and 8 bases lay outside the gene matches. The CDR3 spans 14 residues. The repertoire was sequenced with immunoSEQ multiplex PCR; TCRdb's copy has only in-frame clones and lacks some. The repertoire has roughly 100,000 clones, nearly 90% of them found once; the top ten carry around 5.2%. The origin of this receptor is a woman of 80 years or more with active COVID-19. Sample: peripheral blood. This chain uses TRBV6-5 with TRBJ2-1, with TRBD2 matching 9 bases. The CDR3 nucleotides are TGTGCCAGCATCGGGACTAGCCTCGAGAATGAGCAGTTCTTC. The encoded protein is CASIGTSLENEQFF.